Sequencing of this T cell receptor beta chain was carried out in a study of cytotoxic CD8 clonotypes in ibrutinib-treated CLL. As for the study in general: Of a cohort that held ten to twelve relapsed/refractory and roughly 14 treatment-naive patients, about 18 were IGHV unmutated. Regarding the study as a whole: Clonality increased at ibrutinib response and stayed stable in sustained remission. At progression, however, it fell back toward baseline. Pretreatment clonality was elevated relative to age-matched healthy donors and paralleled circulating CD8+ T-cell counts.

Here immunoSEQ multiplex PCR was the method, and the copy in TCRdb shows in-frame clones only, minus some. The sample lists hundreds of thousands of clones, 79% occurring once. From germline, CDR1 is SGHRS and CDR2 YFSETQ. The germline V and J ends were trimmed by 0 bases and 6 bases, with 10 bases remaining between them. The CDR3 has 14 amino acids. With regard to this clone: Its antigen is as yet unknown.

As input for TCR beta libraries, around 2 micrograms of genomic DNA came from cryopreserved PBMCs. V is TRBV5-1 and J is TRBJ1-3; D remains ambiguous. Source: PBMCs, taken after 12 months of ibrutinib treatment. This TCR came from a human donor with chronic lymphocytic leukemia. The CDR3 loop reads CASSLGQVENTIYF. The CDR3 DNA is TGCGCCAGCAGCTTGGGGCAGGTTGAAAACACCATATATTTT.